Each of the 11 T cell receptor beta chains below was sequenced from the same sample in a study of blood T cells in healthy people across ages. A J-beta primer mix and a sample-barcoded 5' primer were used in a second PCR of roughly 6 to 11 cycles. TCRdb called the 5' RACE reads again in MiXCR, with one record for every CDR3 protein. The repertoire consists of nearly 800,000 distinct CDR3 sequences, with approximately 53% occurring once and the leading ten covering around 25%. Specimen: blood. These receptors came from a man aged 35-49 years in good health.

This clonotype showed up just once. The V and J genes are TRBV5-1 and TRBJ2-1, with 7 bases that match TRBD2. The germline gives CDR1 SGHRS, CDR2 YFSETQ. The CDR3 has 14 amino acids. V was clipped by 0 bases and J by 8 bases; unmatched bases: 5. In DNA form, the CDR3 reads TGCGCCAGCAGCTTGGAGGCAGGGAGGGATGAGCAGTTCTTC. It is translated as CASSLEAGRDEQFF.

As DNA, the CDR3 is TGCAGTGCTAGAGTTTCGGGGCGGGAAACAGATACGCAGTATTTT. Its translation is CSARVSGRETDTQYF. V is TRBV20-1 and J is TRBJ2-3; weak D call: TRBD2 (6 bases). The V gene's germline CDR1 is DFQATT and CDR2 SNEGSKA (reference sequence). The V and J ends lost 1 base and 3 bases respectively, with 14 bases between them. CDR3 length: 15 residues.

In its sample, this clonotype was seen once. The chain uses TRBV6-6 and TRBJ2-4; D could derive from TRBD1 or TRBD2 (5 bases each). With 0 bases removed from V and 0 bases from J, the gap between germline ends came to 12 bases. There are 17 residues in the CDR3. CDR1 is MNHNY and CDR2 is SVGAGI in the germline V gene (reference sequence). CDR3 sequence: CASSYSMGPLAKNIQYF. CDR3 in DNA: TGTGCCAGCAGTTACTCGATGGGACCTCTAGCCAAAAACATTCAGTACTTC.

The rearrangement links TRBV6-1 to TRBJ1-2; D perhaps matches TRBD1 (5 bases). V gave up 8 bases and J gave up 0 bases, with 13 bases separating them. Germline-derived CDR1 and CDR2 are MNHNS and SASEGT. This CDR3 has 14 amino acids. This CDR3 is CASGRDGTNYGYTF. The CDR3 DNA sequence: TGTGCCAGCGGCCGGGACGGAACTAACTATGGCTACACCTTC.

The V and J genes are TRBV20-1 and TRBJ2-7, with 9 bases matching TRBD1. The germline gives CDR1 DFQATT, CDR2 SNEGSKA (reference sequence). The junction had 9 bases not matched to a gene; V was cut back by 4 bases and J by 5 bases. This CDR3 contains 14 residues. In DNA, the CDR3 is TGCAGTGCTATGCCTGGGACAGGGTGGGACGAGCAGTACTTC. Protein: CSAMPGTGWDEQYF.

The gene calls are TRBV11-2 and TRBJ1-4; D not resolved. The CDR3 consists of 13 residues. V lost 5 bases and J lost 5, with 9 bases in between. Germline CDR1 reads SGHAT; CDR2 reads FQNNGV. CDR3 residues: CASSVVQNEKLFF. CDR3 coding DNA: TGTGCCAGCAGCGTAGTTCAGAATGAAAAACTGTTTTTT.

This chain joins TRBV6-1 and TRBJ2-5; 14 bases match TRBD2. The V and J ends lost 5 bases and 4 bases, in that order; junction bases with no gene match: 15. This CDR3 region has 19 residues. The germline V gene encodes CDR1 MNHNS and CDR2 SASEGT. The CDR3 spells CASSPRRLGTSGSTETQYF. CDR3 nucleotides: TGTGCCAGCAGTCCGCGACGCCTCGGGACTAGCGGGAGCACAGAGACCCAGTACTTC.

Comment on this clonotype: With a much larger clone just one base away, this may be a read error. The gene calls are TRBV27 and TRBJ2-7; D ambiguous. CDR3 length equals 11 residues. Trimming stripped 3 bases from V and 5 bases from J, with 5 bases between. Germline lookup yields CDR1 MNHEY and CDR2 SMNVEV (reference sequence). The CDR3 sequence: CASSFNDEQYF. The CDR3 DNA sequence: TGTGCCAGCAGTTTTAACGACGAGCAGTACTTC.

This clonotype appeared a few times. The genes are TRBV2 and TRBJ2-5; possibly TRBD1 for D (6 bases). Trimming removed 7 bases from V and 3 bases from J, with 15 bases in between. This CDR3 comprises 14 residues. CDR1 is SNHLY, CDR2 FYNNEI, per germline. The CDR3 region is CASTTWKGEETQYF. The CDR3 DNA is TGTGCCAGCACCACATGGAAGGGGGAAGAGACCCAGTACTTC.

This chain uses TRBV12-3 or TRBV12-4 with TRBJ2-5; tentatively, D is TRBD1 (6 bases). V lost 2 bases, J lost 2 bases, and 15 bases lay in between. The CDR3 is 16 amino acids. CDR3 in amino acids: CASSLWQGLGQETQYF. Here the CDR3 DNA reads TGTGCCAGCAGTTTATGGCAGGGGTTGGGGCAAGAGACCCAGTACTTC.

On this clonotype: The germline gene is not matched at one end of the junction; a read error may be the cause. The chain couples TRBV27 to TRBJ2-7; TRBD1 aligns across 7 bases. The end of the DNA aligns better with TRBJ2-5, so the J call may be wrong. This CDR3 region has 12 residues. CDR1 is MNHEY, CDR2 SMNVEV, per germline (reference sequence). CDR3 in DNA: TGTGCCATCAGTTACAGGGGTGAGACCCAGTACTTC. As protein: CAISYRGETQYF.